A single sample is the source of the 26 T cell receptor beta chains below, sequenced in a study of shared clonotypes between healthy human individuals (dated by TCRdb to 2020 to 2021). Library method: the immunoSEQ multiplex PCR assay. The table was pulled from immuneACCESS by TCRdb, which kept in-frame rearrangements only. Such tables lose some clones; where checked, under half of the loss comes from unresolved V genes, and the rest has no known cause. The sample contains roughly 2.5 million clones, around 90% of them found a single time. Over 0.12% of the sample goes to the ten largest clones. The sample was naive CD4+ T cells sorted from blood. What the cell subset or site label conveys for this sample: CD45RA+ positively selected. These receptors all come from a man aged 18 to 29 in good health.

The V gene is TRBV28, the J gene TRBJ2-7; 12 nucleotides agree with TRBD1. The V segment lost 5 bases and the J segment 6 bases; nucleotides outside the gene matches: 8. The CDR3 covers 15 residues. Germline lookup yields CDR1 MDHEN and CDR2 SYDVKM. The CDR3 spells CASSRWGQGAREQYF. The CDR3 nucleotides read TGTGCCAGCAGTCGTTGGGGACAGGGGGCTCGCGAGCAGTACTTC.

The chain recombines TRBV10-3 with TRBJ2-1, with D maybe TRBD1 (5 bases). CDR1 and CDR2 from the germline V gene are ENHRY and SYGVKD. The CDR3 is 12 amino acids. Trimming removed 4 bases from V and 9 bases from J, with 10 bases in between. The CDR3 sequence: CAISVQGSEQFF. In DNA form, the CDR3 reads TGTGCCATCAGTGTGCAGGGCTCTGAGCAGTTCTTC.

This clone has a single count. The chain recombines TRBV5-6 with TRBJ1-5, with D possibly matching TRBD1 (5 bases). Germline V gene sequence: CDR1 SGHDT, CDR2 YYEEEE. The CDR3 is 15 amino acids. Trimming removed 4 bases at V and 3 bases at J, with 14 bases between. For the CDR3, the DNA is TGTGCCAGCAGCCCTGGCGGAGGGACCAATCAGCCCCAGCATTTT. This gives the protein CASSPGGGTNQPQHF.

The chain's CDR3 is CASSGTGGETQYF. In DNA form, the CDR3 reads TGTGCCAGCAGCGGGACAGGGGGAGAGACCCAGTACTTC. The V call is TRBV7-9, the J call TRBJ2-5; 11 nucleotides align to TRBD1. V shed 5 bases and J 4 bases; nucleotides not matched to a gene: 0. The CDR3 consists of 13 residues. The germline CDR1 and CDR2 sequences are SEHNR and FQNEAQ (reference sequence).

This rearrangement joins TRBV29-1 to TRBJ1-5, with D maybe TRBD1 (6 bases). Trimming removed 5 bases from V and 1 base from J, with 21 bases in between. Germline V lookup: CDR1 SQVTM, CDR2 ANQGSEA. The CDR3 contains 17 residues. CDR3 in amino acids: CSVRSGQFVNSNQPQHF. CDR3 DNA: TGCAGCGTTCGTAGTGGACAGTTCGTAAACAGCAATCAGCCCCAGCATTTT.

The chain combines TRBV2 with TRBJ2-2; TRBD1 is a possible D gene (6 bases). Trimming took off 7 bases at V and 5 bases at J, with 11 bases between the two ends. Per the germline V gene, CDR1 is SNHLY and CDR2 is FYNNEI. The CDR3 is made up of 13 amino acids. The CDR3 DNA follows: TGTGCCAGCAATAACGACAGGACCGGGGAGCTGTTTTTT. This codes for CASNNDRTGELFF.

V gene TRBV7-9 combines with J gene TRBJ2-7; no definite D call. V lost 4 bases and J 4 bases, leaving 11 bases between the germline ends. CDR3 length: 13 residues. The germline gives CDR1 SEHNR, CDR2 FQNEAQ (reference sequence). The DNA of the CDR3 is TGTGCCAGCAGCTCTAACGTAGGGTACGAGCAGTACTTC. Translating gives CASSSNVGYEQYF.

This rearrangement joins TRBV5-1 to TRBJ2-1, with D perhaps matching TRBD1 (6 bases). Germline CDR1 is SGHRS and CDR2 is YFSETQ. V was pared by 7 bases and J by 3 bases, with 17 bases between. This CDR3 has 15 residues. CDR3 sequence reads: CASRVGASDYNEQFF. CDR3 sequence (DNA): TGCGCCAGCCGGGTGGGGGCCTCGGACTACAATGAGCAGTTCTTC.

V gene TRBV5-4 combines with J gene TRBJ2-7; 8 bases map to TRBD1. CDR3 size: 15 residues. The ends lost 3 bases at V and 5 bases at J; junction bases unmatched: 10. Germline lookup yields CDR1 SGHNT and CDR2 YYREEE (reference sequence). The DNA of the CDR3 is TGTGCCAGCAGCTCAACCGGACAGGGTTTGAACGAGCAGTACTTC. Protein: CASSSTGQGLNEQYF.

The chain recombines TRBV4-2 with TRBJ1-2; D not certain. Germline V gene sequence: CDR1 LGHNA, CDR2 YNFKEQ. The CDR3 has 16 residues. V was shortened by 0 bases and J by 0 bases, with 11 bases between the two germline ends. Here the CDR3 reads CASSQDGGSTNYGYTF. For the CDR3, the DNA is TGTGCCAGCAGCCAAGATGGTGGGAGTACTAACTATGGCTACACCTTC.

The count of this clone is one. The genes are TRBV10-3 and TRBJ1-6, with D perhaps matching TRBD1 (5 bases). Germline loops: CDR1 ENHRY, CDR2 SYGVKD. The CDR3 loop spans 15 amino acids. Trimming pared 2 bases from V and 7 bases from J, leaving 12 bases between. CDR3 region: CAISERAGWNSPLHF. CDR3 sequence (DNA): TGTGCCATCAGTGAGCGCGCAGGGTGGAATTCACCCCTCCACTTT.

This sequence joins TRBV5-1 and TRBJ1-1, with TRBD1 matching over 8 bases. The germline gives CDR1 SGHRS, CDR2 YFSETQ. The ends lost 4 bases at V and 7 bases at J; junction bases unmatched: 6. The length of the CDR3 is 13 residues. The CDR3 sequence: CASSAQTGVEAFF. Here the CDR3 DNA reads TGCGCCAGCAGCGCCCAGACAGGGGTTGAAGCTTTCTTT. Complete variable domain (other parts from reference TRBV5-1 and TRBJ1-1): KAGVTQTPRYLIKTRGQQVTLSCSPISGHRSVSWYQQTPGQGLQFLFEYFSETQRNKGNFPGRFSGRQFSNSRSEMNVSTLELGDSALYLCASSAQTGVEAFFGQGTRLTVV.

This rearrangement joins TRBV7-2 to TRBJ2-7; D is unclear. Trimming pared 5 bases from V and 5 bases from J, leaving 16 bases between. CDR3 length equals 14 residues. Germline loops: CDR1 SGHTA, CDR2 FQGNSA. CDR3 sequence (DNA): TGTGCCAGCAGCCGTTTAGGGCTTCTCAACGAGCAGTACTTC. This gives the protein CASSRLGLLNEQYF. The full variable domain, completed using reference TRBV7-2 and TRBJ2-7, is GAGVSQSPSNKVTEKGKDVELRCDPISGHTALYWYRQSLGQGLEFLIYFQGNSAPDKSGLPSDRFSAERTGGSVSTLTIQRTQQEDSAVYLCASSRLGLLNEQYFGPGTRLTVT.

Of note for this clone: At the DNA level, this CDR3 is encoded by other sequences in the same sample as well. The chain links TRBV29-1 to TRBJ1-5; 9 bases line up with TRBD1. Germline CDR1 and CDR2: SQVTM and ANQGSEA. The CDR3 contains 13 residues. Trimming cost V 5 bases and J 5 bases; bases outside gene matches: 4. The CDR3 bases are TGCAGCGTTCGGGGACAGGGTGATCAGCCCCAGCATTTT. This gives the protein CSVRGQGDQPQHF.

Comment on this clone: Other nucleotide sequences in the sample specify the same CDR3. This chain uses TRBV30 with TRBJ1-6, with a possible D match to TRBD1 (5 bases). V dropped 1 base and J dropped 8 bases, with 9 bases sitting between them. The CDR3 is 13 residues long. Germline V gene lookup returns CDR1 GTSNPN and CDR2 SVGIG (reference sequence). CDR3 sequence (DNA): TGTGCCTGGAGTGGCAGGGAGGATTCACCCCTCCACTTT. The encoded protein is CAWSGREDSPLHF. Full variable domain (outside the CDR3, taken from reference TRBV30 and TRBJ1-6): SQTIHQWPATLVQPVGSPLSLECTVEGTSNPNLYWYRQAAGRGLQLLFYSVGIGQISSEVPQNLSASRPQDRQFILSSKKLLLSDSGFYLCAWSGREDSPLHFGNGTRLTVT.

This clone is a singleton in its sample. This CDR3 is CASSRGRTTDTQYF. In DNA, the CDR3 is TGTGCCAGCAGCCGAGGACGGACCACAGATACGCAGTATTTT. The rearrangement joins TRBV7-2 to TRBJ2-3; D remains unclear. The V end lost 5 bases, the J end lost 2 bases, and 11 bases lay between the germline ends. This CDR3 has 14 residues. The V gene's germline CDR1 is SGHTA and CDR2 FQGNSA.

The chain joins TRBV10-3 to TRBJ1-2; 10 bases fit TRBD1. CDR1 and CDR2 from the germline V gene are ENHRY and SYGVKD. There are 14 residues in the CDR3. V lost 10 bases, J lost 4 bases, and 9 bases stayed unmatched. CDR3 DNA sequence: TGTGCCACCAGGGACAGGGGTTTTACCTATGGCTACACCTTC. Translated, it gives CATRDRGFTYGYTF.

Comment on this clone: Other DNA variants within this sample encode the same CDR3. The rearrangement links TRBV6-5 to TRBJ1-4; TRBD1 agrees at 8 bases. The CDR3 is made up of 15 amino acids. Germline CDR1 reads MNHEY; CDR2 reads SVGAGI. J gave up 5 bases and V 2 bases, and 4 bases lay outside the gene matches. For the CDR3, the DNA is TGTGCCAGCAGTTACGGGGGACAGGTGAATGAAAAACTGTTTTTT. It yields the protein CASSYGGQVNEKLFF.

The V gene is TRBV13, the J gene TRBJ2-7, with 13 bases identical to TRBD2. CDR3 length equals 15 residues. Germline trimming cut 4 bases from V and 5 bases from J; bases unmatched to any gene: 5. Looked up from germline, CDR1 is PRHDT and CDR2 is FYEKMQ (reference sequence). CDR3 loop: CASSSGLAGDHEQYF. The CDR3 region has the DNA TGTGCCAGCAGCTCCGGACTAGCGGGAGACCACGAGCAGTACTTC.

The genes are TRBV23-1 and TRBJ2-7; D is unresolved. TRBV23-1 qualifies as an ORF whose function is uncertain. Trimming cost V 7 bases and J 3 bases, with 19 bases left between them. CDR3 length: 15 residues. DNA of the CDR3: TGCGCCAGCACCCCCTATGTGCCACCGGGCTACGAGCAGTACTTC. This sequence encodes CASTPYVPPGYEQYF.

This sequence joins TRBV7-9 and TRBJ1-2; D unresolved. Trimming shortened V by 7 bases and J by 4 bases, and 10 bases separated the two germline ends. This CDR3 is 12 amino acids long. Germline CDR1 and CDR2: SEHNR and FQNEAQ (reference sequence). In nucleotides, the CDR3 is TGTGCCAGCACCCCAGGCGGCTATGGCTACACCTTC. Its translation is CASTPGGYGYTF.

The rearrangement links TRBV28 to TRBJ1-6; a possible D gene is TRBD1 (5 bases). The CDR3 has 15 amino acids. V was pared by 3 bases and J by 10 bases, with 16 bases between. CDR1 MDHEN and CDR2 SYDVKM come from the germline V gene. CDR3 region: CASSFRRGRESPLHF. The CDR3 DNA sequence: TGTGCCAGCAGTTTCCGTAGGGGAAGAGAATCACCCCTCCACTTT.

This chain uses TRBV18 with TRBJ1-2; tentative D call: TRBD1 (5 bases). Germline V CDR1 and CDR2: KGHSH, LQKENI. The CDR3 sequence is 14 residues long. V dropped 6 bases and J dropped 3 bases, with 14 bases sitting between them. This chain's CDR3 is CASSGATPYYGYTF. The CDR3 region has the DNA TGTGCCAGCTCCGGGGCCACCCCCTACTATGGCTACACCTTC.

The rearrangement joins TRBV30 to TRBJ1-1; D not resolved. The CDR3 runs 11 residues. Trimming removed 7 bases at V and 4 bases at J, with 10 bases between. Looked up from germline, CDR1 is GTSNPN and CDR2 is SVGIG (reference sequence). The CDR3 region is CALGAFTEAFF. The CDR3, as DNA: TGTGCCTTGGGTGCCTTCACTGAAGCTTTCTTT.

This clone was counted only a few times. This chain joins TRBV10-3 and TRBJ1-4; no definite D call. The germline CDR1 and CDR2 sequences are ENHRY and SYGVKD. Deletions cut 3 bases from V and 7 bases from J, with 9 bases between. The CDR3 is 13 residues long. The CDR3 DNA is TGTGCCATCAGTGACCAAAGAAGTGAAAAACTGTTTTTT. Translation gives CAISDQRSEKLFF.

The sample holds a few counts of this clone. The chain has TRBV10-3 and TRBJ2-7; the D call may be TRBD1 or TRBD2 (5 bases each). V lost 6 bases, J lost 4 bases, and 13 bases lay in between. Germline CDR1 reads ENHRY; CDR2 reads SYGVKD. The CDR3 spans 13 residues. CDR3 DNA: TGTGCCATCAGCTCCGGGACGGAGTACGAGCAGTACTTC. As protein: CAISSGTEYEQYF.